The clone carrying this TCR beta chain occurred many times. The CDR3 is 15 residues long. Trimming took 2 bases from V and 0 from J; bases not matched to a gene: 2. Germline CDR1 is SEHNR and CDR2 is FQNEAQ (reference sequence). In TCRdb, the 5' RACE reads were re-called with MiXCR into one record per CDR3 protein. Found here are under 30,000 distinct CDR3 sequences, approximately 7% of them singletons; the top ten hold about 4.9%. The record originates from a study of neurological immune-mediated disorders. The sequence derives from a woman between 40 and 50 years old in good health. The chain combines TRBV7-9 with TRBJ2-3; 7 positions match TRBD2. Sequencing was done on a sample of PBMCs. CDR3: CASSLQGGSTDTQYF. The DNA for the CDR3 is TGTGCCAGCAGCTTACAGGGAGGGAGCACAGATACGCAGTATTTT.